This is a list of T cell receptor beta chains from one sample in a study of cytomegalovirus exposure and HLA in healthy donors. Here immunoSEQ multiplex PCR was the method, and the copy in TCRdb shows in-frame clones only, minus some. The sample lists over 80,000 clones, nearly 80% occurring once. The sequencing input was PBMCs. The receptors derive from a female donor in good health and CMV-seronegative. Each CDR3 is given with its conserved first and last residue. A D gene is named only where the DNA matches it firmly.

d_gene	v_gene	j_gene	CDR3aa	CDR3nt
NA	TRBV28	TRBJ1-6	CASSGQTLDNSPLHF	TGTGCCAGCAGTGGGCAGACGCTCGATAATTCACCCCTCCACTTT
NA	TRBV7-2	TRBJ2-1	CASSSGLYNEQFF	TGTGCCAGCAGCTCGGGACTGTACAATGAGCAGTTCTTC
TRBD2	TRBV10-2	TRBJ2-7	CASSERLAGVYEQYF	TGCGCCAGCAGTGAGAGGCTAGCGGGAGTATACGAGCAGTACTTC
TRBD1	TRBV6-5	TRBJ1-5	CASSPQGARNQPQHF	TGTGCCAGCAGTCCACAGGGGGCGCGGAATCAGCCCCAGCATTTT